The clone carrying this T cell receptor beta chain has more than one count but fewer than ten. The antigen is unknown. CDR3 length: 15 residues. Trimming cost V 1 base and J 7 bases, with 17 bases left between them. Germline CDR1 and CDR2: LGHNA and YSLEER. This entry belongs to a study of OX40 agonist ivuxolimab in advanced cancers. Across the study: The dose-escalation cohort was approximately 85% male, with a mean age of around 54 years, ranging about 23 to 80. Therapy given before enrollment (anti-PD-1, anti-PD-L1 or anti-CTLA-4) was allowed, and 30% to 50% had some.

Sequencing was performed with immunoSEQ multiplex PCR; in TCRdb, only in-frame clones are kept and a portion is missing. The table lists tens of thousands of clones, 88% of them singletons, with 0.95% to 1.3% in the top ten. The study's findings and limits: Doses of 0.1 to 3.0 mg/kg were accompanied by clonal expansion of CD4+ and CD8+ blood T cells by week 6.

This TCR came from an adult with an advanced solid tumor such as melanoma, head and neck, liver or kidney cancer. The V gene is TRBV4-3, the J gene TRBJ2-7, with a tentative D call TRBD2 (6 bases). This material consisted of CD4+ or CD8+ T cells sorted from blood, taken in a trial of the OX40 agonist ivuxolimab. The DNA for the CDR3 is TGCGCCAGCAGCCAAGGGCCCGGGACTCCGTTAGAGCAGTACTTC. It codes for CASSQGPGTPLEQYF.